The T cell receptor (beta chain) described here comes from a study of CD8+ T cells in alopecia areata. Findings and limits, study-wide: Among the cells sequenced in scalp samples are also the resident alphabeta T cells of normal skin.

The ends were cut back, 3 bases at V and 6 bases at J, with 16 bases in the middle. CDR1 and CDR2 (germline): SNHLY, FYNNEI. This CDR3 has 15 amino acids. Notes on this clone: Antigen specificity is unknown.

cDNA serving as the sequencing template came from extracted, reverse transcribed RNA. Some clones are missing from TCRdb's copy, which holds only in-frame ones; the method was immunoSEQ multiplex PCR. This repertoire shows 110,000 to 150,000 clones, roughly 60% found once; its top ten account for 35% to 40%. The researchers isolated CD4+ and CD8+ T cells from PBMCs by sorting. Input material: CD8+ T cells sorted from blood. V and J are TRBV2 and TRBJ2-3, with D perhaps TRBD1 (6 bases). This sequence originates from a human donor in good health. The CDR3 loop reads CASSEDPTGFDTQYF. CDR3 nucleotide sequence: TGTGCCAGCAGTGAGGACCCGACAGGTTTTGATACGCAGTATTTT.